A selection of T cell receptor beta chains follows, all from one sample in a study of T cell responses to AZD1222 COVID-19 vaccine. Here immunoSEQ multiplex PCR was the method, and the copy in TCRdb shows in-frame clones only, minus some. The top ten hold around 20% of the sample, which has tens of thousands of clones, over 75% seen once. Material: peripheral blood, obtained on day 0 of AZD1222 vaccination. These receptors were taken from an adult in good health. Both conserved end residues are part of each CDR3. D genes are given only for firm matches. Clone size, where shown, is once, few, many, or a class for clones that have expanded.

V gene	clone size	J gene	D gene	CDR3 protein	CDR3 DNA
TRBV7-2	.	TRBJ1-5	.	CASSQAPRSGPQHF	TGTGCCAGCAGCCAAGCCCCCCGATCCGGGCCCCAGCATTTT
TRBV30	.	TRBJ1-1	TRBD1	CAWSGTGDRPEAFF	TGTGCCTGGAGTGGAACAGGGGACCGGCCTGAAGCTTTCTTT
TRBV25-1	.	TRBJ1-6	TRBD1	CASRGTGNNSPLHF	TGTGCCAGCAGAGGGACAGGGAATAATTCACCCCTCCACTTT
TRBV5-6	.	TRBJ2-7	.	CASSSTPQGYEQYF	TGTGCCAGCAGCTCCACACCACAGGGCTACGAGCAGTACTTC
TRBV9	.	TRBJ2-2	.	CASTRRWDGINTGELFF	TGTGCCAGCACCCGTAGATGGGACGGGATTAACACCGGGGAGCTGTTTTTT
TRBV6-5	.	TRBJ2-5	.	CASRAQGGGATQYF	TGTGCCAGCAGAGCCCAAGGGGGGGGCGCGACCCAGTACTTC
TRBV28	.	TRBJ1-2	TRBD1	CASTWTGTGAIYTF	TGTGCCAGCACCTGGACCGGGACAGGGGCGATCTACACCTTC
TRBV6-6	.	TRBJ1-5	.	CASSRSTDQPQHF	TGTGCCAGCAGTCGATCTACGGATCAGCCCCAGCATTTT
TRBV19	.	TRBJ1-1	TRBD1	CASKIGQGNTEAFF	TGTGCCAGTAAAATCGGACAGGGAAACACTGAAGCTTTCTTT
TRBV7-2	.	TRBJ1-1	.	CASSPPRSRFHTEAFF	TGTGCCAGCAGCCCCCCCCGGTCGCGATTCCACACTGAAGCTTTCTTT
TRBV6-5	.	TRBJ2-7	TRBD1	CASSRTGTGIYEQYF	TGTGCCAGCAGTCGGACCGGGACAGGGATCTACGAGCAGTACTTC
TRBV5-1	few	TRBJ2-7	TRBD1	CASSLRTGVLYEQYF	TGCGCCAGCAGCCTAAGGACAGGGGTCCTCTACGAGCAGTACTTC
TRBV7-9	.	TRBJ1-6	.	CAGGEEVDSPLHF	TGTGCCGGCGGGGAGGAGGTAGATTCACCCCTCCACTTT
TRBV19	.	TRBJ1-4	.	CASGFLGRTTNEKLFF	TGTGCCAGTGGTTTTCTCGGACGGACTACTAATGAAAAACTGTTTTTT
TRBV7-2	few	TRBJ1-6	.	CASSFGIGGSSPLHF	TGTGCCAGCAGCTTCGGCATAGGGGGTTCTTCACCCCTCCACTTT
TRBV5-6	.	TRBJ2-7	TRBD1	CASSLSGTVYEQYF	TGTGCCAGCAGCTTGTCCGGGACAGTCTACGAGCAGTACTTC
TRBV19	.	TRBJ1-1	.	CASSIYTEAFF	TGTGCCAGTAGTATTTACACTGAAGCTTTCTTT
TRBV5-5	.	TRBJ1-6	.	CASSLEQGLSSPLHF	TGTGCCAGCAGCTTGGAACAGGGATTATCTTCACCCCTCCACTTT
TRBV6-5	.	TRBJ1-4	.	CASSLGSAATNEKLFF	TGTGCCAGCAGTTTGGGGTCGGCGGCAACTAATGAAAAACTGTTTTTT
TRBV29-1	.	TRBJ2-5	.	CSAGYVETQYF	TGCAGCGCGGGGTATGTGGAGACCCAGTACTTC
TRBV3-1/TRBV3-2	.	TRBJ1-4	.	CASSLRSTRINEKLFF	TGTGCCAGCAGCCTAAGGTCGACAAGAATTAATGAAAAACTGTTTTTT
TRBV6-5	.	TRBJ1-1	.	CASSTTVNTEAFF	TGTGCCAGCAGTACGACAGTGAACACTGAAGCTTTCTTT
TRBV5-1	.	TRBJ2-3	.	CASSVGGDRTDTQYF	TGCGCCAGCAGTGTTGGCGGGGATAGAACAGATACGCAGTATTTT
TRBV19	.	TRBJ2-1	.	CASTTTWNEQFF	TGTGCCAGTACCACGACATGGAATGAGCAGTTCTTC
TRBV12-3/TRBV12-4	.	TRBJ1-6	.	CASSFNRGPLHF	TGTGCCAGCAGTTTCAACCGTGGACCCCTCCACTTT
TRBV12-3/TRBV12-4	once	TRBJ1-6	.	CASRLRANSPLHF	TGTGCCAGCAGACTGCGCGCCAATTCACCCCTCCACTTT
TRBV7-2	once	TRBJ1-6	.	CASSLAQGRSPLHF	TGTGCCAGCAGCTTAGCCCAGGGACGGTCACCCCTCCACTTT
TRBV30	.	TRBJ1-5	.	CATGGAGRNQPQHF	TGTGCGACTGGGGGGGCCGGTCGCAATCAGCCCCAGCATTTT
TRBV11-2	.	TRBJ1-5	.	CASSRNSGGQNNQPQHF	TGTGCCAGCAGCCGGAACTCGGGCGGGCAGAACAATCAGCCCCAGCATTTT
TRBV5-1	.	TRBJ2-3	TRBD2	CASSLGRGGGTDTQYF	TGCGCCAGCAGCTTGGGCCGGGGCGGGGGGACAGATACGCAGTATTTT
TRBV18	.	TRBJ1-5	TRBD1	CASSPGTGAYQPQHF	TGTGCCAGCTCCCCCGGGACAGGGGCCTATCAGCCCCAGCATTTT
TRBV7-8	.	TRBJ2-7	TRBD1	CASSRGQGTENEQYF	TGTGCCAGCAGCAGGGGACAGGGTACCGAGAACGAGCAGTACTTC
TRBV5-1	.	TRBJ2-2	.	CASSLGQGAGELFF	TGCGCCAGCAGCTTGGGGCAGGGCGCCGGGGAGCTGTTTTTT
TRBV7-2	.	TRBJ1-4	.	CASSLVGNEKLFF	TGTGCCAGCAGCTTAGTCGGCAATGAAAAACTGTTTTTT
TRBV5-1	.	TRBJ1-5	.	CASSAREESQPQHF	TGCGCCAGCAGCGCCAGGGAAGAGAGTCAGCCCCAGCATTTT
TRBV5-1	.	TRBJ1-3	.	CASSFGSSAGNTIYF	TGCGCCAGCAGCTTTGGGAGTTCGGCTGGAAACACCATATATTTT
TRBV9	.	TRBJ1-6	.	CASSVSSYNSPLHF	TGTGCCAGCAGCGTCAGCTCCTATAATTCACCCCTCCACTTT
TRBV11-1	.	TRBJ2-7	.	CASSLSVGMASYEQYF	TGTGCCAGCAGCTTATCTGTGGGGATGGCCTCCTACGAGCAGTACTTC
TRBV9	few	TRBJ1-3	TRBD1	CASSPRTGEENTIYF	TGTGCCAGCAGCCCCAGGACAGGGGAGGAAAACACCATATATTTT
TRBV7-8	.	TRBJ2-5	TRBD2	CASSFISGGVGIQETQYF	TGTGCCAGCAGCTTCATTAGCGGGGGGGTTGGAATCCAAGAGACCCAGTACTTC
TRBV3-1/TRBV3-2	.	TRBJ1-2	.	CASSPVRQAGLGYTF	TGTGCCAGCAGCCCGGTCCGACAGGCTGGTCTTGGCTACACCTTC
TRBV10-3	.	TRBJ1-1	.	CAISDGGIGTEAFF	TGTGCCATCAGTGATGGGGGAATAGGCACTGAAGCTTTCTTT
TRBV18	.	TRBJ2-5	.	CASSPNNQETQYF	TGTGCCAGCTCACCTAACAACCAAGAGACCCAGTACTTC
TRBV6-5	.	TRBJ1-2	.	CASSTGRNYGYTF	TGTGCCAGCTCCACGGGGCGCAACTATGGCTACACCTTC
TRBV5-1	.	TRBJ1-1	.	CASSLPGTSGTEAFF	TGCGCCAGCAGCTTGCCTGGGACCAGTGGCACTGAAGCTTTCTTT
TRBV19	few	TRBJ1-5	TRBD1	CASKTVGQGQPQHF	TGTGCCAGTAAAACCGTGGGACAGGGCCAGCCCCAGCATTTT
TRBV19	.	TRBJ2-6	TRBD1	CASSIRDRGPGANVLTF	TGTGCCAGTAGTATAAGGGACAGGGGGCCGGGGGCCAACGTCCTGACTTTC
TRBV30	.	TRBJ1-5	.	CAWSVQSGLNQPQHF	TGTGCCTGGAGTGTACAGTCAGGTTTGAATCAGCCCCAGCATTTT
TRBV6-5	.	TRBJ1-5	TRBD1	CASSWTGGDQPQHF	TGTGCCAGCAGTTGGACAGGGGGGGATCAGCCCCAGCATTTT
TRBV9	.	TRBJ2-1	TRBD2	CASSVERGSYNEQFF	TGTGCCAGCAGCGTAGAGCGGGGGTCCTACAATGAGCAGTTCTTC
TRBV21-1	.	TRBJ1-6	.	CASSKAAGSNSYNSPLHF	TGTGCCAGCAGCAAAGCCGCAGGAAGCAACTCCTATAATTCACCCCTCCACTTT
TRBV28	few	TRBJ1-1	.	CASTRRGVNTEAFF	TGTGCCAGTACCCGTAGGGGGGTGAACACTGAAGCTTTCTTT
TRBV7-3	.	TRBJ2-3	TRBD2	CASSLRKRGSTDTQYF	TGTGCCAGCAGCTTAAGAAAGCGGGGGAGCACAGATACGCAGTATTTT
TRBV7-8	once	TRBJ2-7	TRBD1	CASSLETGHSYEQYF	TGTGCCAGCAGCTTAGAGACAGGGCACAGCTACGAGCAGTACTTC